This entry features one T cell receptor beta chain sequence. Sequencing used immunoSEQ multiplex PCR; TCRdb keeps in-frame clones, though not all of them. Counted here are 30,000 or so clones, roughly 87% occurring once; the ten biggest clones make up about 3.3%. This record comes from a study of multiple sclerosis patients with progressive multifocal leukoencephalopathy. Time point noted: time of PML onset. PML in natalizumab-treated patients developed after between 16 and 56 months of natalizumab therapy. This CDR3 region has 13 residues. V was shortened by 5 bases and J by 5 bases, with 13 bases between the two germline ends. Germline V gene data show CDR1 as SEHNR and CDR2 as FQNEAQ (reference sequence).

This TCR was sampled from a human donor with progressive multifocal leukoencephalopathy. The chain joins TRBV7-9 to TRBJ2-7; tentative D call: TRBD1 (6 bases). The specimen comprised PBMCs, sampled from a patient treated with natalizumab. This CDR3 reads CASSLEGVDEQYF. CDR3 nucleotides: TGTGCCAGCAGCCTTGAGGGGGTCGACGAGCAGTACTTC.